This note documents a single TCR beta chain sequence. Its specificity is not known. TCRdb processed the reads anew with MiXCR; each CDR3 protein has one entry. Of some 800,000 distinct CDR3 sequences listed, approximately 30% are singletons. This sample was included in a study of T cell repertoires in cytomegalovirus infection. Study-wide context: Researchers turned to recently identified HLA-C-restricted CMV epitopes as well as well-studied HLA-B-restricted ones. Public TCR beta signatures indicated both CMV infection and matching HLA type.

The sequence was collected from a human donor in good health (CMV status not recorded). Some clones in this sample may be carry-over from other donors' samples. Here the sequenced sample was cultured CD8+ T cells from PBMCs, taken from culture after CMV antigen stimulation.

CDR3 nucleotide sequence: TGTGCCAGCAGCTCATCAGGGACTAGCGGGGAAGAGACCCAGTACTTC. Translation gives CASSSSGTSGEETQYF. J is TRBJ2-5 and V is TRBV7-8; 13 bases line up with TRBD2. Germline trimming cut 4 bases from V and 3 bases from J; bases unmatched to any gene: 5. Germline lookup yields CDR1 SGHVS and CDR2 FQNEAQ. The CDR3 is made up of 16 amino acids.